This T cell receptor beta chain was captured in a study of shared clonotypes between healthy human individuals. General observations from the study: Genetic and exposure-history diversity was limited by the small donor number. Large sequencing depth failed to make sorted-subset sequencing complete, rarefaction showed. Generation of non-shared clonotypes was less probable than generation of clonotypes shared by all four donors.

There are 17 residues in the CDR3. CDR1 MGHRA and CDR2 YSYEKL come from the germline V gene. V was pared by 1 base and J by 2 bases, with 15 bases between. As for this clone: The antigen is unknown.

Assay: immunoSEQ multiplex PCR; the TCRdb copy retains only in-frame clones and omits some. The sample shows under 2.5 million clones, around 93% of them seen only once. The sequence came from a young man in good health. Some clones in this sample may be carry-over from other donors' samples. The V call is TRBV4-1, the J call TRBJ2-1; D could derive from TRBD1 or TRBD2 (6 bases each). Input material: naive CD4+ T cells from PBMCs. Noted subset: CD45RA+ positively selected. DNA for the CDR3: TGCGCCAGCAGCCAAGTCGCAGGGGCTAGCGCCTACAATGAGCAGTTCTTC. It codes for CASSQVAGASAYNEQFF.